Listed below are T cell receptor beta chains from one sample, sequenced in a study of Graves' ophthalmopathy and Graves' hyperthyroidism. TCRdb re-called the multiplex PCR reads through MiXCR, storing one row per CDR3 protein. The profile shows hundreds of thousands of distinct CDR3 sequences, around 21% of them singletons. Sequenced: peripheral blood. These receptors all stem from a woman younger than 35 with stable Graves' hyperthyroidism. The CDR3 runs from the conserved cysteine through the conserved F or W. A D gene is named only where the DNA matches it firmly. Clone sizes are given selectively: once, few, many, or a class where the clone is expanded.

size	V	D	J	DNA	CDR3
many	TRBV6-2/TRBV6-3	-	TRBJ2-7	TGTGCCAGCAGTGCCCTAATCACCAAGTTGGGCTACGAGCAGTACTTC	CASSALITKLGYEQYF
many	TRBV12-3/TRBV12-4	-	TRBJ2-4	TGTGCCAGCACCCGGGGGAACATTAAGTACTTC	CASTRGNIKYF
few	TRBV7-9	-	TRBJ2-1	TGTGCCAGCAGCCCGCGCGTGGGGGGGCGTAATGAGCAGTTCTTC	CASSPRVGGRNEQFF
-	TRBV20-1	TRBD1	TRBJ1-6	TGCAGTGCTAGATCGGGGACAGGGGGACGAAGCTCCTATAATTCACCCCTCCACTTT	CSARSGTGGRSSYNSPLHF
many	TRBV12-3/TRBV12-4	-	TRBJ2-3	TGTGCCAGCACCCCATTAGGCCATAGGTCCTTTGGAGATACGCAGTATTTT	CASTPLGHRSFGDTQYF
once	TRBV5-1	-	TRBJ2-2	TGCGCCAGCAGCTCAATCGGGACTTTTTGGCAGCTGTTTTTT	CASSSIGTFWQLFF
many	TRBV6-2/TRBV6-3	-	TRBJ1-1	TGTGCCAGCAGTTACGCGTCACCAAAAGACATGAACACTGAAGCTTTCTTT	CASSYASPKDMNTEAFF
-	TRBV6-1	TRBD2	TRBJ2-7	TGTGCCAGCAGTAAGAGCGGGAGGAGCTCCTACGAGCAGTACTTC	CASSKSGRSSYEQYF
-	TRBV24-1	TRBD1	TRBJ2-2	TGTGCCACCCAGGGGGCCGCGAACACCGGGGAGCTGTTTTTT	CATQGAANTGELFF
many	TRBV7-2	-	TRBJ2-7	TGTGCCAGCAGCCTTGTTGGACACTCCTACGAGCAGTACTTC	CASSLVGHSYEQYF
many	TRBV15	-	TRBJ2-2	TGTGCCACAAACAGGGATAGGCGGGCCAACACCGGGGAGCTGTTTTTT	CATNRDRRANTGELFF
-	TRBV11-2	-	TRBJ2-2	TGTGCCAGCAGCCCTACGCGGAGATTGGACACCGGGGAGCTGTTTTTT	CASSPTRRLDTGELFF
many	TRBV10-3	TRBD1	TRBJ2-7	TGTGCCATCAGTGGGGACACAGGGGCTAGTCCGGTCGAGCAGTACTTC	CAISGDTGASPVEQYF
-	TRBV11-2	-	TRBJ2-7	TGTGCCAGCAGCTTAGAACTAAACGCTTGGGAGCAGTACTTC	CASSLELNAWEQYF
many	TRBV29-1	-	TRBJ1-1	TGCAGCGGGGGAGGATTGAACACTGAAGCTTTCTTT	CSGGGLNTEAFF
many	TRBV6-1	-	TRBJ1-3	TGTGCCAGCACCCGGGGGTCCCTTCTCTCTGGAAACACCATATATTTT	CASTRGSLLSGNTIYF
many	TRBV5-1	TRBD1	TRBJ1-6	TGCGCCAGCTCCACGGGACAGGGGGATTCACCCCTCCACTTT	CASSTGQGDSPLHF
many	TRBV29-1	-	TRBJ2-7	TGCAGCGTTAAGGGGTCCTACGAGCAGTACTTC	CSVKGSYEQYF
many	TRBV4-1	-	TRBJ1-3	TGCGCCAGCAGCCAAGATCCTGGACTGCTAGGAAACACCATATATTTT	CASSQDPGLLGNTIYF
many	TRBV7-2	-	TRBJ1-1	TGTGCCAGCAGCGCTGAGTGGAACACTGAAGCTTTCTTT	CASSAEWNTEAFF
many	TRBV4-1	TRBD1	TRBJ2-7	TGCGCCAGCAGCCAAGGACAGGGCAGCTCCTACGAGCAGTACTTC	CASSQGQGSSYEQYF
few	TRBV18	-	TRBJ1-2	TGTGCCAGCTCACCCCGGCAGAGGCCTAACTATGGCTACACCTTC	CASSPRQRPNYGYTF
many	TRBV6-2/TRBV6-3	TRBD1	TRBJ2-7	TGTGCCAGCAGTTCCTCGGACAGGGGAAAACGCTACGAGCAGTACTTC	CASSSSDRGKRYEQYF
many	TRBV6-5	-	TRBJ1-1	TGTGCCAGCAGTCCAGGGATAGGAGCTTTCTTT	CASSPGIGAFF
many	TRBV11-2	-	TRBJ1-1	TGTGCCAGCAGCCCCCACTTCTTTGGGGGCAAGCGGGCTGAAGCTTTCTTT	CASSPHFFGGKRAEAFF
-	TRBV2	TRBD2	TRBJ2-5	TGTGCCAGCAGTCCCGGGAGGGCGGGTGTTACAGAGACCCAGTACTTC	CASSPGRAGVTETQYF
-	TRBV19	-	TRBJ2-7	TGTGCCAGTAGTTTCCGGGACTCTACCTACGAGCAGTGCTTC	CASSFRDSTYEQCF
many	TRBV9	-	TRBJ1-1	TGTGCCAGCAGCGTAGGACAGGCGGACACTGAAGCTTTCTTT	CASSVGQADTEAFF